This T cell receptor beta chain was obtained from a study of blood T cell repertoires in COVID-19. Study at large: Sample material is recorded as cDNA or gDNA derived from T cells, B-cell-depleted T cells, or PBMCs.

Repertoires were generated with immunoSEQ multiplex PCR, while TCRdb's copy carries only in-frame clones and drops some. The sample lists roughly 13,000 clones, roughly three quarters occurring once. CDR1 is MGHDK, CDR2 SYGVNS, per germline. The CDR3 is 15 amino acids. V lost 5 bases and J 3 bases, leaving 16 bases between the germline ends. The sequence was obtained from a human donor in a cohort sampled during active COVID-19. Source material: peripheral blood. The chain joins TRBV25-1 to TRBJ1-1; D may be TRBD1 (5 bases). The CDR3 loop is CASSLWAGGDTEAFF. Here the CDR3 DNA reads TGTGCCAGCAGTCTTTGGGCAGGAGGGGACACTGAAGCTTTCTTT.